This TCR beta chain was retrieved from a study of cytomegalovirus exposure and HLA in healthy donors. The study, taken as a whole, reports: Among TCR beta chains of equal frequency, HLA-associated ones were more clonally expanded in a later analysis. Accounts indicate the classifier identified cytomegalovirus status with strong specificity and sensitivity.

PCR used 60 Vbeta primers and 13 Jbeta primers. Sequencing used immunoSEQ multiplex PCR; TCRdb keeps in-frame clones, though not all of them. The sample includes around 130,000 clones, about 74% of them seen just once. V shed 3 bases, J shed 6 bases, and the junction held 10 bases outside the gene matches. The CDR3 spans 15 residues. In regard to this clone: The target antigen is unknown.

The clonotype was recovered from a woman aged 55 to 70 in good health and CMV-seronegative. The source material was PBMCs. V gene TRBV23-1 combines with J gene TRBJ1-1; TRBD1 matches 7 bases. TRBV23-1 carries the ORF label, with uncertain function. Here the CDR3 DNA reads TGCGCCAGCAGTCAGCCCGGGACAGAAGTCGCTGAAGCTTTCTTT. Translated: CASSQPGTEVAEAFF.